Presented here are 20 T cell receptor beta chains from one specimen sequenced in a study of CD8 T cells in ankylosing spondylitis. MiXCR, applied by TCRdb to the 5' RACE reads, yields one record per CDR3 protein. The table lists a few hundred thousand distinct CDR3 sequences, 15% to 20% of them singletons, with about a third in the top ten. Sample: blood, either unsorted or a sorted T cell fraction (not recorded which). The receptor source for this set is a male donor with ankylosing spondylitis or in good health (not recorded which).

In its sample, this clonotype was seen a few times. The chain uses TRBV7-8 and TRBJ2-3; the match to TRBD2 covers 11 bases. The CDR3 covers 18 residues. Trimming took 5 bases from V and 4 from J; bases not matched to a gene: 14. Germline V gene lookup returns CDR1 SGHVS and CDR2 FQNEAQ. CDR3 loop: CASSPIAGGPSLPDTQYF. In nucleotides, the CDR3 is TGTGCCAGCAGCCCAATAGCGGGAGGGCCCTCCCTCCCAGATACGCAGTATTTT. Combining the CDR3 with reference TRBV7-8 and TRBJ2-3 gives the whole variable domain GAGVSQSPRYKVAKRGQDVALRCDPISGHVSLFWYQQALGQGPEFLTYFQNEAQLDKSGLPSDRFFAERPEGSVSTLKIQRTQQEDSAVYLCASSPIAGGPSLPDTQYFGPGTRLTVL.

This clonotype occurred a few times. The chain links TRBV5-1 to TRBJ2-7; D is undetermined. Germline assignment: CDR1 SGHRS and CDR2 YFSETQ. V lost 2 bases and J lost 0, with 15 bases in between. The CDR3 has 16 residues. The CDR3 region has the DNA TGCGCCAGCAGCTTTAATCTCCACTCGAGCTCCTACGAGCAGTACTTC. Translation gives CASSFNLHSSSYEQYF.

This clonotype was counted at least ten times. The CDR3 region is CASSFLGTGLYEQYF. The CDR3 coding sequence is TGTGCCAGCAGTTTTCTCGGGACAGGGTTGTACGAGCAGTACTTC. The V and J genes are TRBV28 and TRBJ2-7, with TRBD1 identical over 9 bases. Germline V gene sequence: CDR1 MDHEN, CDR2 SYDVKM. This CDR3 is 15 amino acids long. The ends lost 3 bases at V and 4 bases at J; junction bases unmatched: 7.

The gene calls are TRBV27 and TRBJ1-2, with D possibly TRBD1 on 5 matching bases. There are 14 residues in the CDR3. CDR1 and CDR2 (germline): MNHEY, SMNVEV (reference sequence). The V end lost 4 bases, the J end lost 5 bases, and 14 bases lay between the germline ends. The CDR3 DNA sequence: TGTGCCAGCAGTTCCCCACTCGAGGGGTATGGCTACACCTTC. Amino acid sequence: CASSSPLEGYGYTF.

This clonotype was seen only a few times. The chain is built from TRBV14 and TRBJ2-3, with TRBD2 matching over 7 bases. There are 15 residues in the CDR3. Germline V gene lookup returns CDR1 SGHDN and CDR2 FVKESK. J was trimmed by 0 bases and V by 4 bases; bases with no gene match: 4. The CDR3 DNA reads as TGTGCCAGCAGCCTACTAGCGACTAGCACAGATACGCAGTATTTT. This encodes CASSLLATSTDTQYF.

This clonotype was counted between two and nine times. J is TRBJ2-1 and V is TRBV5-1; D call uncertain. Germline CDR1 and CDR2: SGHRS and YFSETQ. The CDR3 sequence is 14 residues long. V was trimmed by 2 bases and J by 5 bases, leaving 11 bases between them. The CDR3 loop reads CASSFVTQDNEQFF. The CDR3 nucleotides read TGCGCCAGCAGCTTTGTGACACAAGACAATGAGCAGTTCTTC.

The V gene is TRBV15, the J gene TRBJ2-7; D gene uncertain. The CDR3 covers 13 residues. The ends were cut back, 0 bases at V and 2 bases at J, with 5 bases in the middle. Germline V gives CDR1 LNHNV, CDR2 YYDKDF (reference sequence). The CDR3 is CATSRDKTYEQYF. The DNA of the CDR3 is TGTGCCACCAGCAGAGACAAGACCTACGAGCAGTACTTC.

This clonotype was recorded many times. The chain's CDR3 is CATSIEKVSGVDEQFF. The CDR3, as DNA: TGTGCCACCAGCATCGAAAAAGTCAGTGGCGTCGATGAGCAGTTCTTC. The V call is TRBV15, the J call TRBJ2-1; D is uncertain. Germline V gene data show CDR1 as LNHNV and CDR2 as YYDKDF (reference sequence). Trimming left V 4 bases short and J 8 bases short, with 21 bases between. The length of the CDR3 is 16 residues. Drawing the rest from reference TRBV15 and TRBJ2-1, the complete variable domain is DAMVIQNPRYQVTQFGKPVTLSCSQTLNHNVMYWYQQKSSQAPKLLFHYYDKDFNNEADTPDNFQSRRPNTSFCFLDIRSPGLGDTAMYLCATSIEKVSGVDEQFFGPGTRLTVL.

The DNA of the CDR3 is TGTGCCAGCCGGCTAGGCTTTGAGCAGTTCTTC. Its translation is CASRLGFEQFF. The rearrangement uses TRBV12-3 or TRBV12-4 and TRBJ2-1; D ambiguous. V lost 8 bases and J 9 bases, leaving 11 bases between the germline ends. This CDR3 contains 11 residues.

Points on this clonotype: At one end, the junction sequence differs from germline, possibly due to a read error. The CDR3 loop is CASSPLAGRYNEQFF. CDR3 in DNA: TGTGCCAGCTCCCCACTAGCGGGGCGGTACAATGAGCAGTTCTTC. J is TRBJ2-1 and V is TRBV18, with 10 bases lining up with TRBD2. The CDR3 is made up of 15 amino acids. Germline CDR1 reads KGHSH; CDR2 reads LQKENI.

The chain's CDR3 is CASSYSWGYQETQYF. In nucleotides, the CDR3 is TGTGCCAGCAGCTATTCTTGGGGGTATCAAGAGACCCAGTACTTC. The chain couples TRBV7-8 to TRBJ2-5; either TRBD1 or TRBD2 may supply D (5 bases each). The germline V gene has CDR1 SGHVS and CDR2 FQNEAQ. With 4 bases removed from V and 2 bases from J, the gap between germline ends came to 14 bases. The CDR3 covers 15 residues.

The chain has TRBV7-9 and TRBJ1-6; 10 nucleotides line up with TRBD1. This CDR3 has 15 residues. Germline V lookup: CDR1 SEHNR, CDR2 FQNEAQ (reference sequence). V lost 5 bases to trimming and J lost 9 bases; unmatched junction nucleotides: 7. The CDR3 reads CASSPRDRGGSPLHF. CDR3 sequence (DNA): TGTGCCAGCAGCCCCCGGGACAGGGGAGGTTCACCCCTCCACTTT. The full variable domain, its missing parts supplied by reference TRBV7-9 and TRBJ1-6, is DTGVSQNPRHKITKRGQNVTFRCDPISEHNRLYWYRQTLGQGPEFLTYFQNEAQLEKSRLLSDRFSAERPKGSFSTLEIQRTEQGDSAMYLCASSPRDRGGSPLHFGNGTRLTVT.

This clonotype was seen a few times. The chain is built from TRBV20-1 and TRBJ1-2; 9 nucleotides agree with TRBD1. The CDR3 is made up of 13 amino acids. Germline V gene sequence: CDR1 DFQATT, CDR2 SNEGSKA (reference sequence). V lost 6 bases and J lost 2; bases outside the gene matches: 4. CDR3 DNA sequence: TGCAGTGCAAGGGACAGGGAGAACTATGGCTACACCTTC. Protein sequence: CSARDRENYGYTF.

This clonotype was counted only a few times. This CDR3 reads CASSYSGDRYGYTF. The CDR3 DNA is TGTGCCAGCAGTTACTCGGGGGACCGCTATGGCTACACCTTC. The chain combines TRBV6-5 with TRBJ1-2, with TRBD1 as a possible D gene (5 bases). The V gene lost 0 bases and the J gene lost 4 bases, with 9 bases spanning the gap. Germline values: CDR1 MNHEY, CDR2 SVGAGI. The CDR3 covers 14 residues.

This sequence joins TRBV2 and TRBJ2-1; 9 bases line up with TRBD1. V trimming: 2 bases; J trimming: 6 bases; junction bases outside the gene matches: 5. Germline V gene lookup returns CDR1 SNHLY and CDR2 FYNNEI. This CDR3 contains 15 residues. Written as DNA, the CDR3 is TGTGCCAGCAGTGAAAGTGGGACAGGGAGCAATGAGCAGTTCTTC. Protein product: CASSESGTGSNEQFF.

CDR3 loop: CASSQGLAGETKNIQYF. The CDR3 DNA reads TGTGCCAGCAGCCAAGGCTTAGCGGGAGAGACCAAAAACATTCAGTACTTC. The rearrangement joins TRBV3-1 to TRBJ2-4; 9 nucleotides align to TRBD2. The V and J ends lost 1 base and 2 bases, in that order; junction bases with no gene match: 6. The CDR3 length is 17 residues. Looked up from germline, CDR1 is LGHDT and CDR2 is YNNKEL (reference sequence).

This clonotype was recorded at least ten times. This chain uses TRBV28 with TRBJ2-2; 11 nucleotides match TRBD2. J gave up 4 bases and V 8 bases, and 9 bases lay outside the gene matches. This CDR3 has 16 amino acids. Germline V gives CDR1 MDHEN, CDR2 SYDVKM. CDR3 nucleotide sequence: TGTGCCAGCGGCACTAGCGGGAGTTTGGGCACCGGGGAGCTGTTTTTT. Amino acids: CASGTSGSLGTGELFF.

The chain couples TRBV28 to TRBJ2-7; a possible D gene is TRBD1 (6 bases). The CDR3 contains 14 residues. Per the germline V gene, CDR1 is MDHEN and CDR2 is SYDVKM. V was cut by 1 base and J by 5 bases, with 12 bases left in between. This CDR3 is CASSLSDRMDEQYF. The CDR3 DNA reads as TGTGCCAGCAGTTTATCAGACAGGATGGACGAGCAGTACTTC.

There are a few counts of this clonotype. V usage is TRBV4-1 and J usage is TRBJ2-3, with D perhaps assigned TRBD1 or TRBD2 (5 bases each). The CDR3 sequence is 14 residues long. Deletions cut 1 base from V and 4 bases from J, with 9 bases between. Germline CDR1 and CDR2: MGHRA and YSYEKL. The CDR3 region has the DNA TGCGCCAGCAGCCAAGTGGGGGTCCCAGATACGCAGTATTTT. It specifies CASSQVGVPDTQYF.

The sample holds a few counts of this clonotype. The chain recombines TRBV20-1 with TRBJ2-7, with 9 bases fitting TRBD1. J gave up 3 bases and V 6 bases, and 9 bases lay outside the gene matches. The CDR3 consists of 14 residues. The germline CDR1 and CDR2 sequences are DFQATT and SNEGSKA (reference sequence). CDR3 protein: CSASGQGLFYEQYF. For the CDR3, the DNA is TGCAGTGCCTCGGGACAGGGTCTCTTCTACGAGCAGTACTTC.